The 32 T cell receptor beta chains below all came from one sample that was sequenced in a study of cytomegalovirus exposure and HLA in healthy donors. PCR involved 60 Vbeta and 13 Jbeta primers. Assay: immunoSEQ multiplex PCR; the TCRdb copy retains only in-frame clones and omits some. The data contain 90,000 to 120,000 clones, around 75% of them singletons. Sequencing used PBMCs. These TCRs come from a male donor in good health and CMV-seropositive.

There are many counts of this clone. The rearrangement joins TRBV28 to TRBJ1-6; D remains unclear. Germline V gene lookup returns CDR1 MDHEN and CDR2 SYDVKM. V lost 5 bases and J lost 7, with 9 bases in between. The CDR3 runs 13 residues. The CDR3 DNA reads as TGTGCCAGCAGTAGGGAGTGGAATTCACCCCTCCACTTT. This codes for CASSREWNSPLHF. Full variable domain (remainder filled in from reference TRBV28 and TRBJ1-6): DVKVTQSSRYLVKRTGEKVFLECVQDMDHENMFWYRQDPGLGLRLIYFSYDVKMKEKGDIPEGYSVSREKKERFSLILESASTNQTSMYLCASSREWNSPLHFGNGTRLTVT.

The rearrangement links TRBV9 to TRBJ1-2; 8 bases map to TRBD1. This CDR3 contains 14 residues. Per germline, CDR1 SGDLS and CDR2 YYNGEE. V lost 2 bases, J lost 4 bases, and 4 bases stayed unmatched. The CDR3 region is CASSVGDRIYGYTF. CDR3 in DNA: TGTGCCAGCAGCGTTGGGGACAGGATCTATGGCTACACCTTC.

This clone has a single count. The V call is TRBV20-1, the J call TRBJ2-7; D not certain. The V end was cut by 4 bases, the J end by 2 bases, with 6 bases between. This CDR3 spans 11 amino acids. Germline V lookup: CDR1 DFQATT, CDR2 SNEGSKA (reference sequence). CDR3 amino acids: CSATVAYEQYF. CDR3 coding DNA: TGCAGTGCTACCGTAGCCTACGAGCAGTACTTC.

The chain joins TRBV10-1 to TRBJ2-1; 10 bases are shared with TRBD1. J gave up 8 bases and V 3 bases, and 4 bases lay outside the gene matches. Germline CDR1 WNHNN, CDR2 SYGVQD (reference sequence). The CDR3 length is 14 residues. CDR3 residues: CASSDAGTGDEQFF. CDR3 coding DNA: TGCGCCAGCAGTGACGCCGGGACAGGGGATGAGCAGTTCTTC.

This clone has just a few counts. V usage is TRBV5-6 and J usage is TRBJ2-7; no definite D call. V shed 2 bases and J shed 4 bases, with 4 bases lying between them. From germline, CDR1 is SGHDT and CDR2 YYEEEE. The CDR3 extends over 11 amino acids. The DNA for the CDR3 is TGTGCCAGCAGCTTTTCGTACGAGCAGTACTTC. Protein sequence: CASSFSYEQYF.

This chain links TRBV7-2 with TRBJ1-4; D is possibly TRBD1 (5 bases). The CDR3 runs to 14 residues. CDR1 SGHTA and CDR2 FQGNSA come from the germline V gene. V was shortened by 5 bases and J by 5 bases, with 12 bases between the two germline ends. In nucleotides, the CDR3 is TGTGCCAGCAGCCCAATGGGGCGAAATGAAAAACTGTTTTTT. Residues: CASSPMGRNEKLFF.

This chain connects TRBV10-3 to TRBJ2-2; TRBD2 matches 7 bases. V dropped 2 bases and J dropped 1; count of bases not matched to a gene: 4. This CDR3 region has 16 residues. CDR1 and CDR2 from the germline V gene are ENHRY and SYGVKD. CDR3 in amino acids: CAISERLAVNTGELFF. CDR3 bases: TGTGCCATCAGTGAGCGCCTAGCGGTGAACACCGGGGAGCTGTTTTTT.

This clone was seen just once. The chain is built from TRBV2 and TRBJ1-5, with no clear D. The V end lost 4 bases, the J end lost 3 bases, and 7 bases lay between the germline ends. The CDR3 totals 13 residues. Germline V gene data show CDR1 as SNHLY and CDR2 as FYNNEI. CDR3 DNA: TGTGCCAGCAGTGTTGGCATCAATCAGCCCCAGCATTTT. It translates to CASSVGINQPQHF.

J is TRBJ2-2 and V is TRBV6-1, with D perhaps matching TRBD2 (6 bases). CDR1 is MNHNS, CDR2 SASEGT, per germline. CDR3 size: 14 residues. Trimming took 7 bases from V and 6 from J, leaving 15 bases between them. CDR3 loop: CASTRLVGSGELFF. In DNA form, the CDR3 reads TGTGCCAGCACCCGACTAGTTGGGTCCGGGGAGCTGTTTTTT.

The gene calls are TRBV2 and TRBJ2-7; 10 bases align to TRBD1. CDR3 size: 14 residues. The junction had 7 bases not matched to a gene; V was cut back by 6 bases and J by 5 bases. Germline CDR1 reads SNHLY; CDR2 reads FYNNEI. The CDR3 DNA is TGTGCCAGCAGGCGGGTCGGGACAGGGGACGAGCAGTACTTC. This translates into CASRRVGTGDEQYF.

The rearrangement links TRBV5-1 to TRBJ2-2, with 7 bases fitting TRBD2. V was pared by 4 bases and J by 4 bases, with 19 bases of the junction left unmatched. The CDR3 contains 19 residues. Germline CDR1 is SGHRS and CDR2 is YFSETQ. CDR3 in DNA: TGCGCCAGCAGCCGCGATGCACTGGGGGGGAAGGCGGGCACCGGGGAGCTGTTTTTT. Translated, it gives CASSRDALGGKAGTGELFF.

The chain carries TRBV6-1 and TRBJ1-5; 7 nucleotides line up with TRBD1. Germline V CDR1 and CDR2: MNHNS, SASEGT. J was trimmed by 2 bases and V by 4 bases; bases with no gene match: 8. This CDR3 spans 16 amino acids. The CDR3 nucleotides are TGTGCCAGCAGTGCACAGGGGCCCGCGGGCAATCAGCCCCAGCATTTT. As protein: CASSAQGPAGNQPQHF.

The chain recombines TRBV7-8 with TRBJ2-2; 8 nucleotides agree with TRBD1. The CDR3 contains 15 residues. Germline V gene lookup returns CDR1 SGHVS and CDR2 FQNEAQ. The J segment lost 8 bases and the V segment lost 5 bases, leaving 10 bases of the junction unmatched. CDR3 residues: CASSDRTGSGGELFF. The CDR3 bases are TGTGCCAGCAGCGATAGGACAGGGTCGGGAGGGGAGCTGTTTTTT.

J is TRBJ1-5 and V is TRBV7-3; D ambiguous. The CDR3 is 14 residues long. Germline-derived CDR1 and CDR2 are SGHTA and FQGTGA. V lost 0 bases and J 5 bases, leaving 8 bases between the germline ends. The CDR3 loop is CASSLTGGDQPQHF. The CDR3 DNA sequence: TGTGCCAGCAGCTTAACGGGAGGCGATCAGCCCCAGCATTTT.

This clone was seen just once. The chain carries TRBV5-5 and TRBJ1-6; D is uncertain. CDR1 and CDR2 from the germline V gene are SGHKS and YYEKEE (reference sequence). This CDR3 contains 15 residues. V lost 4 bases and J 5 bases, leaving 13 bases between the germline ends. The CDR3 reads CASSPLVLNNSPLHF. CDR3 coding DNA: TGTGCCAGCAGCCCCTTGGTGCTAAATAATTCACCCCTCCACTTT.

This chain connects TRBV4-2 to TRBJ2-1, with TRBD2 identical over 10 bases. The V segment lost 3 bases and the J segment 9 bases; nucleotides outside the gene matches: 14. Germline CDR1 and CDR2: LGHNA and YNFKEQ. The CDR3 totals 17 residues. CDR3 sequence reads: CASSHGGGLAGGGEQFF. CDR3 nucleotide sequence: TGTGCCAGCAGCCACGGAGGAGGATTAGCGGGGGGCGGTGAGCAGTTCTTC.

The chain has TRBV6-5 and TRBJ2-3; 9 positions match TRBD2. In germline, CDR1 is MNHEY, CDR2 SVGAGI. With 5 bases clipped from V and 3 bases from J, the junction kept 6 bases outside the gene matches. This CDR3 has 15 amino acids. This chain's CDR3 is CASSPPSGVTDTQYF. CDR3 bases: TGTGCCAGCAGTCCCCCTAGCGGGGTTACAGATACGCAGTATTTT.

This chain uses TRBV10-1 with TRBJ2-7, with 9 bases identical to TRBD1. V dropped 6 bases and J dropped 3; count of bases not matched to a gene: 6. Germline-derived CDR1 and CDR2 are WNHNN and SYGVQD (reference sequence). The CDR3 runs 14 residues. CDR3 sequence reads: CASRGQGLDYEQYF. In DNA form, the CDR3 reads TGCGCCAGCAGGGGACAGGGCCTCGACTACGAGCAGTACTTC.

The V call is TRBV5-7, the J call TRBJ1-6, with D uncertain. TRBV5-7 is placed among ORFs of uncertain function. CDR3 size: 12 residues. Trimming removed 6 bases from V and 10 bases from J, with 11 bases in between. As DNA, the CDR3 is TGTGCCAGCACACCTCGGAGCTCACCCCTCCACTTT. Its protein product is CASTPRSSPLHF.

This chain connects TRBV7-9 to TRBJ1-1, with D unresolved. Trimming left V 3 bases short and J 1 base short, with 12 bases between. The length of the CDR3 is 15 residues. Germline CDR1 reads SEHNR; CDR2 reads FQNEAQ (reference sequence). The CDR3 nucleotides read TGTGCCAGCAGCTTTGACTTAAAGGAGAACACTGAAGCTTTCTTT. It is translated as CASSFDLKENTEAFF.

The CDR3 bases are TGTGCCAGCAGCTCGGGAAGAGACTATGGCTACACCTTC. This gives the protein CASSSGRDYGYTF. This rearrangement joins TRBV5-4 to TRBJ1-2; D call uncertain. This CDR3 contains 13 residues. V was pared by 3 bases and J by 3 bases, with 9 bases between. From germline, CDR1 is SGHNT and CDR2 YYREEE (reference sequence).

The V and J genes are TRBV4-1 and TRBJ2-7; D possibly corresponds to TRBD2 (6 bases). The CDR3 is 13 residues long. Looked up from germline, CDR1 is MGHRA and CDR2 is YSYEKL. The ends were cut back, 3 bases at V and 7 bases at J, with 13 bases in the middle. CDR3 in amino acids: CASSQWRGEEQYF. In nucleotides, the CDR3 is TGCGCCAGCAGCCAGTGGAGGGGAGAAGAGCAGTACTTC.

This clone was seen once. The chain links TRBV30 to TRBJ1-2; TRBD1 might be the D (5 bases). V was shortened by 5 bases and J by 2 bases, with 12 bases between the two germline ends. This CDR3 has 13 amino acids. The germline V gene has CDR1 GTSNPN and CDR2 SVGIG (reference sequence). CDR3 residues: CAWGFTGNYGYTF. The CDR3 DNA is TGTGCCTGGGGGTTTACAGGAAACTATGGCTACACCTTC.

The CDR3 DNA follows: TGTGCCAGTAGTAGGGAGGCAGGGGGCAACGGCGGCGAGCAGTACTTC. Its protein product is CASSREAGGNGGEQYF. The chain uses TRBV19 and TRBJ2-7; 8 bases map to TRBD1. The CDR3 contains 16 residues. V shed 4 bases, J shed 6 bases, and the junction held 14 bases outside the gene matches. CDR1 and CDR2 (germline): LNHDA, SQIVND (reference sequence).

In nucleotides, the CDR3 is TGTGCCAGCAGTGACAGGGCCGCAGATACGCAGTATTTT. This sequence encodes CASSDRAADTQYF. The rearrangement uses TRBV6-1 and TRBJ2-3; weak D call: TRBD1 (5 bases). The CDR3 spans 13 residues. Germline assignment: CDR1 MNHNS and CDR2 SASEGT. Trimming shortened V by 3 bases and J by 4 bases, and 8 bases separated the two germline ends.

The genes are TRBV7-3 and TRBJ2-5; a possible D gene is TRBD2 (5 bases). CDR3 length: 14 residues. Germline CDR1 and CDR2: SGHTA and FQGTGA. Deletions cut 2 bases from V and 4 bases from J, with 11 bases between. CDR3 residues: CASSLGYEGETQYF. In nucleotides, the CDR3 is TGTGCCAGCAGCTTAGGATATGAGGGAGAGACCCAGTACTTC.

There are a few counts of this clone. V is TRBV6-5 and J is TRBJ1-1; D is possibly TRBD1 (6 bases). Trimming cost V 8 bases and J 1 base, with 14 bases left between them. CDR1 is MNHEY and CDR2 is SVGAGI in the germline V gene. The CDR3 loop spans 14 amino acids. CDR3 DNA sequence: TGTGCCAGCTCAGTAGGGGGAGAGAACACTGAAGCTTTCTTT. As protein: CASSVGGENTEAFF.

The genes are TRBV28 and TRBJ1-2; D remains unclear. V dropped 3 bases and J dropped 5 bases, with 13 bases sitting between them. The CDR3 runs 14 residues. Germline loops: CDR1 MDHEN, CDR2 SYDVKM. CDR3 sequence (DNA): TGTGCCAGCAGTTTTGGCCTGAAAAGTTATGGCTACACCTTC. Amino acids: CASSFGLKSYGYTF.

This chain links TRBV15 with TRBJ1-1; D ambiguous. In germline, CDR1 is LNHNV, CDR2 YYDKDF (reference sequence). This CDR3 contains 14 residues. Trimming stripped 3 bases from V and 4 bases from J, with 12 bases between. This CDR3 is CATSSPTPPTEAFF. CDR3 DNA: TGTGCCACCAGCAGCCCGACACCCCCCACTGAAGCTTTCTTT. The full variable domain, with the rest looked up from reference TRBV15 and TRBJ1-1, is DAMVIQNPRYQVTQFGKPVTLSCSQTLNHNVMYWYQQKSSQAPKLLFHYYDKDFNNEADTPDNFQSRRPNTSFCFLDIRSPGLGDTAMYLCATSSPTPPTEAFFGQGTRLTVV.

The chain uses TRBV6-6 and TRBJ2-3; D might be TRBD1 (6 bases). The CDR3 runs to 16 residues. Deletions cut 4 bases from V and 0 bases from J, with 14 bases between. The germline V gene encodes CDR1 MNHNY and CDR2 SVGAGI (reference sequence). The CDR3 here is CASSSLGGVSTDTQYF. As DNA, the CDR3 is TGTGCCAGCAGTTCCCTTGGGGGCGTTAGCACAGATACGCAGTATTTT.

The V and J genes are TRBV7-9 and TRBJ2-3; TRBD2 agrees at 13 bases. This CDR3 is built from 17 residues. Germline CDR1 SEHNR, CDR2 FQNEAQ (reference sequence). Germline trimming cut 4 bases from V and 2 bases from J; bases unmatched to any gene: 6. The CDR3 DNA follows: TGTGCCAGCAGCTCTACGACTAGCGGGGGGCTCACAGATACGCAGTATTTT. Residues: CASSSTTSGGLTDTQYF.

J is TRBJ2-7 and V is TRBV5-1; D ambiguous. Trimming took 0 bases from V and 5 from J, leaving 15 bases between them. The V gene's germline CDR1 is SGHRS and CDR2 YFSETQ. The CDR3 has 15 amino acids. In nucleotides, the CDR3 is TGCGCCAGCAGCTTGGAGTACCGGCGAACAGACGAGCAGTACTTC. It specifies CASSLEYRRTDEQYF. Full variable domain (remainder filled in from reference TRBV5-1 and TRBJ2-7): KAGVTQTPRYLIKTRGQQVTLSCSPISGHRSVSWYQQTPGQGLQFLFEYFSETQRNKGNFPGRFSGRQFSNSRSEMNVSTLELGDSALYLCASSLEYRRTDEQYFGPGTRLTVT.